This TCR beta chain was sequenced in a study of glioma-infiltrating T cells after dendritic cell vaccination. Input was around 1.9 ug genomic DNA, or all available if less. Primers: 60 V beta forward and 13 J beta reverse. The assay was immunoSEQ multiplex PCR, and TCRdb's table has in-frame clones only and misses some. This table has fewer than 50,000 clones, just under 85% appearing once. CDR1 is SQVTM, CDR2 ANQGSEA, per germline. The CDR3 contains 13 residues. Trimming removed 6 bases from V and 1 base from J, with 12 bases in between. This chain uses TRBV29-1 with TRBJ2-5, with D possibly matching TRBD1 (6 bases). The sequence was collected from a human donor with glioblastoma. Here the sequenced sample was blood, taken before dendritic cell vaccination. This CDR3 reads CSVRDNLQETQYF. In DNA form, the CDR3 reads TGCAGCGTGAGGGACAACCTCCAAGAGACCCAGTACTTC.